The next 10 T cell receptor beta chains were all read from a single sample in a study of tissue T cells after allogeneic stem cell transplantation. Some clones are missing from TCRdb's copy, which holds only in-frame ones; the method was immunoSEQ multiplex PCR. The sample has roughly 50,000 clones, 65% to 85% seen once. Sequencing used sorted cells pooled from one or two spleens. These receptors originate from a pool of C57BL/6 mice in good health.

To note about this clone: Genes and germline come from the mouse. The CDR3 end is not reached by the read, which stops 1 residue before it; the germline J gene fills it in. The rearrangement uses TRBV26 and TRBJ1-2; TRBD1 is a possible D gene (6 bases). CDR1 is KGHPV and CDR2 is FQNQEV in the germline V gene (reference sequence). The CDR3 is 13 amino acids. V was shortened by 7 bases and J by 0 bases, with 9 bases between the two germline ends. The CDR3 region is CASTRTANSDYTF. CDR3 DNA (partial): TGTGCCAGCACCCGGACAGCAAACTCCGACTACACC.

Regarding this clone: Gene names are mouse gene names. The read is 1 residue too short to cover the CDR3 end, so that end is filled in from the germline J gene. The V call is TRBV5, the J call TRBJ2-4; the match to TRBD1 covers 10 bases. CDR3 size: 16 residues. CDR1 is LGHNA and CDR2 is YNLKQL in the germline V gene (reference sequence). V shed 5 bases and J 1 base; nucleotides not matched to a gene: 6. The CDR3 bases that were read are TGTGCCAGCAGCGGGGACAGGGGACGGGGTCAAAACACCTTGTAC. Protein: CASSGDRGRGQNTLY. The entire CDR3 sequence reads CASSGDRGRGQNTLYF.

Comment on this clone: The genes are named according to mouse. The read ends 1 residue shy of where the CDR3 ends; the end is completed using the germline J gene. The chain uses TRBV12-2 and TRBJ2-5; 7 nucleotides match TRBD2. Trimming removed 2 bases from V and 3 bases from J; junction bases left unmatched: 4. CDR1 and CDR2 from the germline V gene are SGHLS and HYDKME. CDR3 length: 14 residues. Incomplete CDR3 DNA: TGTGCCAGCTCTCCCGAACTGGGGCAAGACACCCAGTAC. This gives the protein CASSPELGQDTQY. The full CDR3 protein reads CASSPELGQDTQYF.

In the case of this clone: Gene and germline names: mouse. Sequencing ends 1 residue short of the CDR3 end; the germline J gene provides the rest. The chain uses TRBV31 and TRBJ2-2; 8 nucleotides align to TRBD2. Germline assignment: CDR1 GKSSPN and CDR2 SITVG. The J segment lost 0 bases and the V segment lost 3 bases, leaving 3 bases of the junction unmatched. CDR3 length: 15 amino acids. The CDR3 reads CAWRDWGANTGQLYF. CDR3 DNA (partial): TGTGCCTGGAGAGACTGGGGTGCAAACACCGGGCAGCTCTAC.

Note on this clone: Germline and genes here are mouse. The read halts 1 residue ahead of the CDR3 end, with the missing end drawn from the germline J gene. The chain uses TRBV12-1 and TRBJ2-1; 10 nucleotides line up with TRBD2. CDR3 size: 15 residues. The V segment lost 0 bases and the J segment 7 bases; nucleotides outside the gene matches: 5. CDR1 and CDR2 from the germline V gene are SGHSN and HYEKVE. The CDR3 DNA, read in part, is TGTGCCAGCTCTCTCTTACTGGGGGGGAGGGCTGAGCAGTTC. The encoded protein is CASSLLLGGRAEQF. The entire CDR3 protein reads CASSLLLGGRAEQFF.

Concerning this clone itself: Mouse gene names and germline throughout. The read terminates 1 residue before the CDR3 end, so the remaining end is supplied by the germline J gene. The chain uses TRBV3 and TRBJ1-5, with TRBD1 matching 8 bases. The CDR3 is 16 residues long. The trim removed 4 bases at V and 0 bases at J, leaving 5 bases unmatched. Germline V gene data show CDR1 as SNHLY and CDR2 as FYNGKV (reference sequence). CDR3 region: CASSSRTGNNNQAPLF. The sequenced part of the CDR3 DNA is TGTGCCAGCAGCTCCCGGACAGGGAATAACAACCAGGCTCCGCTT.

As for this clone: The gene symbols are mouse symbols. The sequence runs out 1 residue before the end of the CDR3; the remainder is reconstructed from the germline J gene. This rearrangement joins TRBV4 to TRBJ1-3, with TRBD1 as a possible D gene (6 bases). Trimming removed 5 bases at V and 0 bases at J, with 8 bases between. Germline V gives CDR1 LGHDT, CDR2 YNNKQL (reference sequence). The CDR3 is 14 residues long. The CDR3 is CASSPGHSGNTLYF. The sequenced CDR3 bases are TGTGCCAGCAGCCCGGGACATTCTGGAAATACGCTCTAT. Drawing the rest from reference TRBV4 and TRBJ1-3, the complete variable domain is ETAVFQTPNYHVTQVGNEVSFNCKQTLGHDTMYWYKQDSKKLLKIMFSYNNKQLIVNETVPRRFSPQSSDKAHLNLRIKSVEPEDSAVYLCASSPGHSGNTLYFGEGSRLIVV.

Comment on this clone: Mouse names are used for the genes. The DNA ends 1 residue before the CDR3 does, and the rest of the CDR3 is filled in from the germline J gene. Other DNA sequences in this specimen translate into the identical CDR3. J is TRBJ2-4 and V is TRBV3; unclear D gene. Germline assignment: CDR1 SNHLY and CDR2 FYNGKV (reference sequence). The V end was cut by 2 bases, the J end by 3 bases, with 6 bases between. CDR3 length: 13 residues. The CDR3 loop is CASSLRLQNTLYF. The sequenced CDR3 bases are TGTGCCAGCAGCTTAAGGCTCCAAAACACCTTGTAC. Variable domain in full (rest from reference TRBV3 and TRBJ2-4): GPKVLQIPSHQIIDMGQMVTLNCDPVSNHLYFYWYKQILGQQMEFLVNFYNGKVMEKSKLFKDQFSVERPDGSYFTLKIQPTALEDSAVYFCASSLRLQNTLYFGAGTRLSVL.

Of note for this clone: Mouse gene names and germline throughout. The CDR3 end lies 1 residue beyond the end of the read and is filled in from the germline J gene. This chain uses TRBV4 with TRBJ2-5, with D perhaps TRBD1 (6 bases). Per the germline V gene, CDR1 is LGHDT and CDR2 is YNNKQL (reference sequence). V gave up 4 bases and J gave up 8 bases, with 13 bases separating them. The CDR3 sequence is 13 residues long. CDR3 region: CASSSTQGGTQYF. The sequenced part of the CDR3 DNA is TGTGCCAGCAGCTCCACACAGGGAGGCACCCAGTAC.

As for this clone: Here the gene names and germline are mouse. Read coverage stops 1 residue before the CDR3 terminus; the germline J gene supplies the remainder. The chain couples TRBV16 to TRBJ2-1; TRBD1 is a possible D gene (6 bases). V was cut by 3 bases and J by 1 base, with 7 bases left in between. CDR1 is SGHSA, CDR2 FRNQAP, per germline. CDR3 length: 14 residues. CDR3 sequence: CASSFTGNYAEQFF. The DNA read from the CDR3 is TGTGCAAGCAGCTTCACAGGGAACTATGCTGAGCAGTTC.